This T cell receptor beta chain was documented in a study of blood T cell repertoires in COVID-19. About the study: Researchers got acute and convalescent COVID-19 samples from the United States, Italy and Spain.

This clone appeared once. Individuals aged about 18 to 90 years were recruited from approximately 24 US areas. Participant reports of clinical history set cohort assignment. Among Cohort 3 donors, those recovered had two negative PCRs, clearance, or symptom resolution. Profiled with immunoSEQ multiplex PCR; TCRdb holds only in-frame clones, not every one. The profile covers some 290,000 clones, with roughly nine tenths appearing a single time and roughly 10% taken by the ten largest. CDR1 and CDR2 (germline): MNHNS, SASEGT. The CDR3 is 15 amino acids. V was cut by 5 bases and J by 0 bases, with 11 bases left in between.

Sequencing used PBMCs or T cells enriched from blood (not recorded which). This chain connects TRBV6-1 to TRBJ1-5; D possibly corresponds to TRBD1 (6 bases). The receptor's source is a woman in her thirties who had recovered from COVID-19. The CDR3 sequence: CASSFGTSSNQPQHF. CDR3 bases: TGTGCCAGCAGTTTCGGGACAAGTAGCAATCAGCCCCAGCATTTT.